This entry lists 30 T cell receptor beta chains sequenced from one sample in a study of blood T cell repertoires in COVID-19 (TCRdb year 2020). Libraries were built with the immunoSEQ multiplex PCR assay. TCRdb re-hosts the immuneACCESS table, in-frame sequences only. Its copies lack some clones; in the studies checked, an unresolved V gene accounts for under half of them, and the cause for the rest is not known. The sample records 300,000 to 400,000 clones, 88% of which are singletons. More than 5.5% of the sample is held by the ten biggest clonotypes. Sequenced: peripheral blood. These receptor sequences come from a woman in her 70s with COVID-19, enrolled during active disease.

The chain recombines TRBV5-1 with TRBJ2-7, with TRBD1 matching 7 bases. CDR3 size: 14 residues. Germline-derived CDR1 and CDR2 are SGHRS and YFSETQ. With 4 bases clipped from V and 0 bases from J, the junction kept 4 bases outside the gene matches. As DNA, the CDR3 is TGCGCCAGCAGCAGAGGACAGGTCTCCTACGAGCAGTACTTC. It is translated as CASSRGQVSYEQYF. The full variable domain, with the rest looked up from reference TRBV5-1 and TRBJ2-7, is KAGVTQTPRYLIKTRGQQVTLSCSPISGHRSVSWYQQTPGQGLQFLFEYFSETQRNKGNFPGRFSGRQFSNSRSEMNVSTLELGDSALYLCASSRGQVSYEQYFGPGTRLTVT.

The chain employs TRBV7-3 and TRBJ1-1, with D possibly matching TRBD1 (5 bases). The CDR3 extends over 13 amino acids. From germline, CDR1 is SGHTA and CDR2 FQGTGA. Trimming removed 5 bases at V and 4 bases at J, with 11 bases between. CDR3 sequence reads: CASSADSVTEAFF. CDR3 sequence (DNA): TGTGCCAGCAGCGCCGACAGTGTCACTGAAGCTTTCTTT.

This clone was recorded once. The chain combines TRBV19 with TRBJ2-1, with TRBD2 identical over 7 bases. CDR1 and CDR2 (germline): LNHDA, SQIVND (reference sequence). Losses at the gene ends were 1 base for V and 4 bases for J; bases not matched to a gene: 7. CDR3 length equals 16 residues. The CDR3 is CASSIGAGFKYNEQFF. In DNA, the CDR3 is TGTGCCAGTAGTATAGGAGCGGGGTTCAAATACAATGAGCAGTTCTTC.

The rearrangement uses TRBV2 and TRBJ2-3; TRBD2 matches at 12 bases. V was clipped by 3 bases and J by 2 bases; unmatched bases: 3. The CDR3 length is 16 residues. CDR1 is SNHLY and CDR2 is FYNNEI in the germline V gene. CDR3: CASSEGLAGSTDTQYF. The DNA of the CDR3 is TGTGCCAGCAGTGAGGGACTAGCGGGCTCCACAGATACGCAGTATTTT.

This chain joins TRBV19 and TRBJ1-2, with D perhaps matching TRBD1 (5 bases). The CDR3 runs 13 residues. V was pared by 7 bases and J by 8 bases, with 17 bases between. CDR1 is LNHDA and CDR2 is SQIVND in the germline V gene (reference sequence). CDR3 amino acids: CASMSQGIGGYTF. In DNA, the CDR3 is TGTGCCAGTATGTCTCAGGGAATTGGCGGCTACACCTTC.

CDR3 in amino acids: CASSYRTGTTEAFF. The DNA of the CDR3 is TGTGCCAGCAGCTACCGGACAGGGACCACTGAAGCTTTCTTT. The chain is built from TRBV7-2 and TRBJ1-1, with 8 bases that match TRBD1. In germline, CDR1 is SGHTA, CDR2 FQGNSA. The trim removed 4 bases at V and 4 bases at J, leaving 5 bases unmatched. The CDR3 has 14 residues. The whole variable domain, filled in from reference TRBV7-2 and TRBJ1-1, reads GAGVSQSPSNKVTEKGKDVELRCDPISGHTALYWYRQSLGQGLEFLIYFQGNSAPDKSGLPSDRFSAERTGGSVSTLTIQRTQQEDSAVYLCASSYRTGTTEAFFGQGTRLTVV.

The chain is built from TRBV24-1 and TRBJ2-3; 7 bases map to TRBD2. This CDR3 is built from 16 residues. After removal of 7 bases from V and 2 bases from J, the junction contained 11 bases not matched to a gene. Germline values: CDR1 KGHDR, CDR2 SFDVKD. As DNA, the CDR3 is TGTGCCACCAGCTCGCTATCGGCGGGGGACACAGATACGCAGTATTTT. The encoded protein is CATSSLSAGDTDTQYF.

The DNA of the CDR3 is TGTGCCAGCAGTTCCCCCCGGGTGAGTGGAAACACCATATATTTT. Translation: CASSSPRVSGNTIYF. This chain joins TRBV27 and TRBJ1-3; D is ambiguous. Looked up from germline, CDR1 is MNHEY and CDR2 is SMNVEV (reference sequence). The V end lost 4 bases, the J end lost 3 bases, and 13 bases lay between the germline ends. This CDR3 comprises 15 residues.

To note about this clone: This same CDR3 is encoded by further DNA sequences in the sample. V usage is TRBV5-1 and J usage is TRBJ1-3; no firm D call. The V and J ends lost 3 bases and 0 bases respectively, with 7 bases between them. Germline V gives CDR1 SGHRS, CDR2 YFSETQ. The CDR3 runs 14 residues. The CDR3: CASSSGSSGNTIYF. The DNA for the CDR3 is TGCGCCAGCAGCTCAGGAAGCTCTGGAAACACCATATATTTT.

For the CDR3, the DNA is TGTGCCTGGAGTTCGACTAGCGGGGATTTGGATACGCAGTATTTT. This translates into CAWSSTSGDLDTQYF. V gene TRBV30 combines with J gene TRBJ2-3; 11 bases match TRBD2. The CDR3 consists of 15 residues. J lost 6 bases, V lost 2 bases, and 7 bases had no gene match. The germline V gene has CDR1 GTSNPN and CDR2 SVGIG (reference sequence).

This chain links TRBV5-1 with TRBJ2-5, with D possibly being TRBD1 (6 bases). This CDR3 spans 15 amino acids. Trimming shortened V by 3 bases and J by 2 bases, and 14 bases separated the two germline ends. The germline V gene encodes CDR1 SGHRS and CDR2 YFSETQ. CDR3: CASSWDVGQQETQYF. The CDR3 DNA follows: TGCGCCAGCAGCTGGGACGTAGGACAGCAAGAGACCCAGTACTTC.

This chain joins TRBV5-4 and TRBJ2-7; 7 nucleotides line up with TRBD1. CDR3 length equals 13 residues. Germline V lookup: CDR1 SGHNT, CDR2 YYREEE (reference sequence). J was trimmed by 6 bases and V by 3 bases; bases with no gene match: 6. CDR3 in DNA: TGTGCCAGCAGCTCAACGGACAGGCCCGAGCAGTACTTC. Its translation: CASSSTDRPEQYF.

The chain recombines TRBV6-5 with TRBJ1-6; D gene ambiguous. The V gene lost 2 bases and the J gene lost 7 bases, with 12 bases spanning the gap. CDR3 size: 15 residues. CDR1 MNHEY and CDR2 SVGAGI come from the germline V gene. CDR3 sequence: CASSYRDTRNSPLHF. The CDR3 DNA sequence: TGTGCCAGCAGTTACCGTGACACGAGAAATTCACCCCTCCACTTT.

The rearrangement links TRBV28 to TRBJ1-3, with D perhaps matching TRBD1 (6 bases). V shed 5 bases and J shed 4 bases, with 9 bases lying between them. This CDR3 spans 13 amino acids. Germline V lookup: CDR1 MDHEN, CDR2 SYDVKM. The CDR3 DNA sequence: TGTGCCAGCAGTACAGGGAAGGGAAACACCATATATTTT. It specifies CASSTGKGNTIYF.

The chain combines TRBV3-1 (or the pseudogene TRBV3-2) with TRBJ1-5; D remains unclear. Germline CDR1 reads LGHDT; CDR2 reads YNNKEL (reference sequence). The CDR3 spans 15 residues. Trimming shortened V by 4 bases and J by 2 bases, and 12 bases separated the two germline ends. The CDR3: CASSPTSGGNQPQHF. The CDR3 DNA sequence: TGTGCCAGCAGCCCCACCTCCGGTGGCAATCAGCCCCAGCATTTT.

This chain joins TRBV12-3 or TRBV12-4 and TRBJ1-2; D is ambiguous. Trimming cost V 5 bases and J 4 bases, with 8 bases left between them. The CDR3 contains 12 residues. Here the CDR3 DNA reads TGTGCCAGCAGTCCCCGAGTCTATGGCTACACCTTC. This encodes CASSPRVYGYTF.

The J gene is TRBJ1-1, the V gene TRBV7-2, with D possibly matching TRBD1 (6 bases). The CDR3 totals 13 residues. V was pared by 6 bases and J by 8 bases, with 16 bases between. Per germline, CDR1 SGHTA and CDR2 FQGNSA. The CDR3 DNA sequence: TGTGCCAGCAGTCAAGACTCAGGGGTAGAAGCTTTCTTT. It yields the protein CASSQDSGVEAFF.

CDR3 in amino acids: CASSPTGTRSNQPQHF. In DNA form, the CDR3 reads TGTGCCAGCAGCCCGACCGGGACAAGGAGCAATCAGCCCCAGCATTTT. The genes are TRBV6-6 and TRBJ1-5; D might be TRBD1 (6 bases). The CDR3 has 16 amino acids. The V gene lost 6 bases and the J gene lost 1 base, with 16 bases spanning the gap. The germline V gene has CDR1 MNHNY and CDR2 SVGAGI (reference sequence).

For this clone: The sample carries other DNA sequences with the same CDR3. The rearrangement joins TRBV19 to TRBJ1-3; possible D gene TRBD1, 6 bases. The CDR3 totals 15 residues. CDR1 is LNHDA and CDR2 is SQIVND in the germline V gene (reference sequence). Trimming took 11 bases from V and 0 from J, leaving 17 bases between them. CDR3 in DNA: TGTGCCTCCAAAAGACAGGCCTTCTCTGGAAACACCATATATTTT. Translated: CASKRQAFSGNTIYF.

The V and J genes are TRBV2 and TRBJ1-2, with TRBD1 matching 9 bases. The length of the CDR3 is 14 residues. Germline V gene lookup returns CDR1 SNHLY and CDR2 FYNNEI. Losses at the gene ends were 6 bases for V and 6 bases for J; bases not matched to a gene: 8. This CDR3 reads CASSNQQGANGYTF. In DNA form, the CDR3 reads TGTGCCAGCAGCAACCAACAGGGGGCTAATGGCTACACCTTC. Complete variable domain (other parts from reference TRBV2 and TRBJ1-2): EPEVTQTPSHQVTQMGQEVILRCVPISNHLYFYWYRQILGQKVEFLVSFYNNEISEKSEIFDDQFSVERPDGSNFTLKIRSTKLEDSAMYFCASSNQQGANGYTFGSGTRLTVV.

This clone was seen only a few times. V and J are TRBV7-2 and TRBJ2-7; D perhaps matches TRBD2 (6 bases). The germline gives CDR1 SGHTA, CDR2 FQGNSA. V lost 3 bases to trimming and J lost 0 bases, with 9 bases between them. The CDR3 loop spans 14 amino acids. The CDR3 protein is CASSFLAVSYEQYF. CDR3 sequence (DNA): TGTGCCAGCAGCTTCTTAGCGGTCTCCTACGAGCAGTACTTC. Combining the CDR3 with reference TRBV7-2 and TRBJ2-7 gives the whole variable domain GAGVSQSPSNKVTEKGKDVELRCDPISGHTALYWYRQSLGQGLEFLIYFQGNSAPDKSGLPSDRFSAERTGGSVSTLTIQRTQQEDSAVYLCASSFLAVSYEQYFGPGTRLTVT.

The rearrangement joins TRBV18 to TRBJ1-1; the D is unclear. Trimming cost V 5 bases and J 1 base, with 11 bases left between them. Germline CDR1 is KGHSH and CDR2 is LQKENI. CDR3 size: 14 residues. CDR3 residues: CASSVAGQNTEAFF. As DNA, the CDR3 is TGTGCCAGCTCAGTCGCAGGCCAGAACACTGAAGCTTTCTTT.

The chain has TRBV6-1 and TRBJ1-2, with 7 bases aligning to TRBD1. Per the germline V gene, CDR1 is MNHNS and CDR2 is SASEGT. The CDR3 totals 16 residues. After removal of 4 bases from V and 1 base from J, the junction contained 9 bases not matched to a gene. CDR3 DNA: TGTGCCAGCAGTGCGGAGCCGGGACAGCTTAACTATGGCTACACCTTC. This codes for CASSAEPGQLNYGYTF.

Note on this clone: Germline is not matched at one junction end, which may reflect a read error. As DNA, the CDR3 is TGTGCCAGCAATGAACCCGGAGTTGGGGCCAACGTCCTGACTTTC. This gives the protein CASNEPGVGANVLTF. J is TRBJ2-6 and V is TRBV6-1; the D is unclear. The CDR3 is made up of 15 amino acids. Germline V gene data show CDR1 as MNHNS and CDR2 as SASEGT.

This chain connects TRBV4-2 to TRBJ2-1; maybe TRBD1 (5 bases). CDR1 is LGHNA and CDR2 is YNFKEQ in the germline V gene. This CDR3 has 13 residues. Trimming cost V 0 bases and J 11 bases, with 11 bases left between them. CDR3 sequence: CASSQEGADQQFF. CDR3 in DNA: TGTGCCAGCAGCCAAGAAGGGGCTGATCAGCAGTTCTTC.

This chain uses TRBV5-1 with TRBJ1-6, with D hard to call. V gave up 4 bases and J gave up 10 bases, with 15 bases separating them. The CDR3 runs to 14 residues. The germline CDR1 and CDR2 sequences are SGHRS and YFSETQ. The CDR3 DNA is TGCGCCAGCAGCCCTGATTACGATACATCACCCCTCCACTTT. Translating it yields CASSPDYDTSPLHF.

With respect to this clone: One junction end does not reproduce the germline sequence, and a read error may be involved. This rearrangement joins TRBV5-4 to TRBJ1-4; perhaps TRBD1 as D (5 bases). Germline CDR1 is SGHNT and CDR2 is YYREEE (reference sequence). The CDR3 totals 13 residues. CDR3 amino acids: CASSLDAGGTRRF. The CDR3 region has the DNA TGTGCCAGCAGCTTGGACGCCGGGGGGACCCGACGTTTT.

The chain uses TRBV27 and TRBJ2-3; no reliable D call. V was trimmed by 5 bases and J by 1 base, leaving 7 bases between them. The CDR3 is 13 residues long. CDR1 and CDR2 (germline): MNHEY, SMNVEV (reference sequence). CDR3 sequence (DNA): TGTGCCAGCAGTCCCCTTGGCACAGATACGCAGTATTTT. Residues: CASSPLGTDTQYF.

The chain couples TRBV5-1 to TRBJ2-7; D possibly corresponds to TRBD1 (5 bases). V shed 3 bases and J shed 3 bases, with 10 bases lying between them. From germline, CDR1 is SGHRS and CDR2 YFSETQ. The CDR3 is 13 amino acids. The CDR3 spells CASSSYDSYEQYF. The DNA of the CDR3 is TGCGCCAGCAGCTCCTACGACAGCTACGAGCAGTACTTC. Full variable domain (missing parts from reference TRBV5-1 and TRBJ2-7): KAGVTQTPRYLIKTRGQQVTLSCSPISGHRSVSWYQQTPGQGLQFLFEYFSETQRNKGNFPGRFSGRQFSNSRSEMNVSTLELGDSALYLCASSSYDSYEQYFGPGTRLTVT.

The gene calls are TRBV5-1 and TRBJ2-3; possible D gene TRBD2, 7 bases. Looked up from germline, CDR1 is SGHRS and CDR2 is YFSETQ. V was shortened by 9 bases and J by 1 base, with 18 bases between the two germline ends. This CDR3 contains 15 residues. CDR3 sequence (DNA): TGCGCCACCAAAACGGGGGCGGGAGGCACAGATACGCAGTATTTT. This encodes CATKTGAGGTDTQYF.